Listed below are T cell receptor beta chains from one sample, sequenced in a study of cytomegalovirus exposure and HLA in healthy donors. Only in-frame clones appear in the TCRdb table, and some are missing; sequencing was by immunoSEQ multiplex PCR. In the table there are roughly 230,000 clones, roughly 78% of which are singletons. The sequencing sample was made of PBMCs. The origin of the receptors is a boy between 10 and 17 years old in good health and CMV-seronegative. Each CDR3 is given with its conserved first and last residue. Each record gives: clone size, V gene, D gene, J gene, CDR3 DNA, CDR3 protein. D genes are given only for firm matches. Clone size is shown for a subset of rows, as once, few, many or a class of expanded clone.

clone_size: NA
v_call: TRBV19
d_call: NA
j_call: TRBJ1-1
cdr3_nt: TGTGCCAGTAGACCATATCCCCGACAGCCCCTAATGAACACTGAAGCTTTCTTT
cdr3_aa: CASRPYPRQPLMNTEAFF

clone_size: NA
v_call: TRBV7-9
d_call: NA
j_call: TRBJ2-1
cdr3_nt: TGTGCCAGCAGCCCCAGGGGGGACAATGAGCAGTTCTTC
cdr3_aa: CASSPRGDNEQFF

clone_size: NA
v_call: TRBV30
d_call: TRBD1
j_call: TRBJ2-7
cdr3_nt: TGTGCCTGGCGGACAGGGGCCTACGAGCAGTACTTC
cdr3_aa: CAWRTGAYEQYF

clone_size: NA
v_call: TRBV7-9
d_call: NA
j_call: TRBJ1-1
cdr3_nt: TGTGCCAGCAGCCCCGGGGTACGCCTAGGGCACACTGAAGCTTTCTTT
cdr3_aa: CASSPGVRLGHTEAFF

clone_size: NA
v_call: TRBV30
d_call: NA
j_call: TRBJ2-7
cdr3_nt: TGTGCCTGGAGTTTAGACGGAGCCTACGAGCAGTACTTC
cdr3_aa: CAWSLDGAYEQYF

clone_size: NA
v_call: TRBV5-8
d_call: TRBD1
j_call: TRBJ1-1
cdr3_nt: TGTGCCAGCAGCTTAAGAGATCAGGGGGCGAGGAACACTGAAGCTTTCTTT
cdr3_aa: CASSLRDQGARNTEAFF

clone_size: once
v_call: TRBV15
d_call: NA
j_call: TRBJ2-3
cdr3_nt: TGTGCCACCAGCAGCACACTCGAGGGGGCAGATACGCAGTATTTT
cdr3_aa: CATSSTLEGADTQYF

clone_size: NA
v_call: TRBV27
d_call: NA
j_call: TRBJ1-3
cdr3_nt: TGTGCCAACCCGGGACTCAATTCCTCTGGAAACACCATATATTTT
cdr3_aa: CANPGLNSSGNTIYF

clone_size: NA
v_call: TRBV2
d_call: NA
j_call: TRBJ1-4
cdr3_nt: TGTGCCAGCATTCCACTCACAGCCGAAAAACTGTTTTTT
cdr3_aa: CASIPLTAEKLFF

clone_size: NA
v_call: TRBV18
d_call: NA
j_call: TRBJ2-7
cdr3_nt: TGTGCCAGCTCACCACCGCCGAGTGACATAAGCTACTACGAGCAGTACTTC
cdr3_aa: CASSPPPSDISYYEQYF

clone_size: NA
v_call: TRBV27
d_call: TRBD2
j_call: TRBJ2-1
cdr3_nt: TGTGCCAGCAGTTTAGTCACTAGCGGGGGGAATGAGCAGTTCTTC
cdr3_aa: CASSLVTSGGNEQFF

clone_size: NA
v_call: TRBV7-3
d_call: TRBD1
j_call: TRBJ2-7
cdr3_nt: TGTGCCAGCAGCTTAATGGCAGGGGGCTTGAACGAGCAGTACTTC
cdr3_aa: CASSLMAGGLNEQYF

clone_size: NA
v_call: TRBV5-8
d_call: NA
j_call: TRBJ1-5
cdr3_nt: TGTGCCAGCAGCTTGGCGGGGACACACCCTAGCAATCAGCCCCAGCATTTT
cdr3_aa: CASSLAGTHPSNQPQHF

clone_size: NA
v_call: TRBV19
d_call: TRBD2
j_call: TRBJ2-3
cdr3_nt: TGTGCCAGTAGTAAGCGGGGGGGCACAGATACGCAGTATTTT
cdr3_aa: CASSKRGGTDTQYF

clone_size: NA
v_call: TRBV7-9
d_call: TRBD1
j_call: TRBJ1-2
cdr3_nt: TGTGCCAGCAGCCAGGGACAGGTATATGGCTACACCTTC
cdr3_aa: CASSQGQVYGYTF

clone_size: NA
v_call: TRBV6-5
d_call: TRBD1
j_call: TRBJ2-7
cdr3_nt: TGTGCCAGCAGACAACCGGGACAGGGGGCTCTCGAGCAGTACTTC
cdr3_aa: CASRQPGQGALEQYF

clone_size: NA
v_call: TRBV5-1
d_call: NA
j_call: TRBJ1-3
cdr3_nt: TGCGCCAGCAGCTTAACAGGGAGCTCTGGAAACACCATATATTTT
cdr3_aa: CASSLTGSSGNTIYF

clone_size: NA
v_call: TRBV10-3
d_call: NA
j_call: TRBJ1-2
cdr3_nt: TGTGCCATCAGTGGGGGCGGCTATGGCTACACCTTC
cdr3_aa: CAISGGGYGYTF

clone_size: NA
v_call: TRBV19
d_call: TRBD2
j_call: TRBJ2-1
cdr3_nt: TGTGCCAGTAGTATGGGACTAGCCTTATACAATGAGCAGTTCTTC
cdr3_aa: CASSMGLALYNEQFF

clone_size: NA
v_call: TRBV30
d_call: NA
j_call: TRBJ1-1
cdr3_nt: TGTGCCCCCCCAGGCCACCTTCTTATATATCGGTACACTGAAGCTTTCTTT
cdr3_aa: CAPPGHLLIYRYTEAFF

clone_size: NA
v_call: TRBV7-3
d_call: NA
j_call: TRBJ2-5
cdr3_nt: TGTGCCAGCAGCCCTTCTCGCGGGGAGACCCAGTACTTC
cdr3_aa: CASSPSRGETQYF

clone_size: NA
v_call: TRBV9
d_call: NA
j_call: TRBJ1-4
cdr3_nt: TGTGCCAGCAGCGAGGGGGAGAAAGGGGCAACTAATGAAAAACTGTTTTTT
cdr3_aa: CASSEGEKGATNEKLFF

clone_size: few
v_call: TRBV4-1
d_call: NA
j_call: TRBJ1-4
cdr3_nt: TGCGCCAGCAGCCAAGATACAACCGTTAATGAAAAACTGTTTTTT
cdr3_aa: CASSQDTTVNEKLFF